A single T cell receptor (beta chain) is shown here with its context. The CDR3 is 18 amino acids. One entry per CDR3 protein results from TCRdb running MiXCR on the RT-PCR reads. The sample holds about a million distinct CDR3 sequences, roughly 18% seen once. This entry belongs to a study of patients and donors after allogeneic stem cell transplantation. The specimen was blood, either unsorted or a sorted T cell fraction (not recorded which). The origin of this receptor is a human donor who was either an allogeneic HSCT recipient or a stem cell or donor lymphocyte infusion donor (not recorded which). It is not recorded whose cells these are; they may come from a transplant donor. The rearrangement uses TRBV21-1 and TRBJ2-5; no check of the table's D call, TRBD2, against the DNA was made. TRBV21-1 is recorded as a pseudogene. Written as DNA, the CDR3 is TGTGCCAGCAGCAAAGAGAGGACTAGCGGGAGGGCCAACGAGACCCAGTACTTC. Translated, it gives CASSKERTSGRANETQYF.